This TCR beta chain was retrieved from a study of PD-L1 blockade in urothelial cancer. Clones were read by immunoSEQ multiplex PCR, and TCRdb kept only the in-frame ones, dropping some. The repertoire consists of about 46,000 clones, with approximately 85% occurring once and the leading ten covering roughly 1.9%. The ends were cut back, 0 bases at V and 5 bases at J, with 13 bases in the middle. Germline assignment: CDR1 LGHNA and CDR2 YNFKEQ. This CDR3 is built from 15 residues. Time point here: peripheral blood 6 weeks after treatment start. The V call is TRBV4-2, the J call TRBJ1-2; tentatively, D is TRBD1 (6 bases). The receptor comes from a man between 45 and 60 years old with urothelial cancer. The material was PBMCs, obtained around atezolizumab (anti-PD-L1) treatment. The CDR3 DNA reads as TGTGCCAGCAGCCAAGAGTCGGGGGGCGCTTATGGCTACACCTTC. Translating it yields CASSQESGGAYGYTF.